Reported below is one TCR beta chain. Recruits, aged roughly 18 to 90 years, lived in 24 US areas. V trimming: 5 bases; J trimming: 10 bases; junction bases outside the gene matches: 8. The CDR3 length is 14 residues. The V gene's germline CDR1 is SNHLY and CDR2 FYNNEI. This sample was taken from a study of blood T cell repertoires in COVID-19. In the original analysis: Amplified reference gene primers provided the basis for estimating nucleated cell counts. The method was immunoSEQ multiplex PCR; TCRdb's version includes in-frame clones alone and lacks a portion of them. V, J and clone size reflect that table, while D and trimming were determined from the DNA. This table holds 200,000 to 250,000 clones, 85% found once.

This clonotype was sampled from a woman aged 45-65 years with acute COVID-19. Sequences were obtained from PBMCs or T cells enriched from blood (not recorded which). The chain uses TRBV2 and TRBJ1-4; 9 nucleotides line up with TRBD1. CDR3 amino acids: CASSMAMGQGKLFF. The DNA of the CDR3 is TGTGCCAGCAGTATGGCCATGGGACAGGGAAAACTGTTTTTT.